These 12 T cell receptor beta chains originate from one sample sequenced in a study of blood T cell repertoires in COVID-19. Method: immunoSEQ multiplex PCR; TCRdb's copy keeps in-frame clones and lacks some. The sample lists 21,000 or so clones, around nine tenths occurring once. The specimen sequenced was peripheral blood. These receptor sequences come from a man between 65 and 85 years old with active COVID-19.

The chain is built from TRBV9 and TRBJ2-2; weak D call: TRBD2 (6 bases). Germline CDR1 is SGDLS and CDR2 is YYNGEE. This CDR3 region has 16 residues. V lost 0 bases, J lost 6 bases, and 15 bases lay in between. The CDR3 loop is CASSVVGGALAGELFF. The CDR3 region has the DNA TGTGCCAGCAGCGTAGTGGGGGGAGCATTGGCCGGGGAGCTGTTTTTT.

V and J are TRBV19 and TRBJ2-7; D unresolved. The length of the CDR3 is 13 residues. The germline CDR1 and CDR2 sequences are LNHDA and SQIVND (reference sequence). V was trimmed by 10 bases and J by 0 bases, leaving 13 bases between them. The CDR3 DNA is TGTGCCACCAAAGTCGAGAGCTCCTACGAGCAGTACTTC. This sequence encodes CATKVESSYEQYF.

This clone was detected once. The chain combines TRBV4-1 with TRBJ2-1; 13 nucleotides agree with TRBD2. V lost 0 bases and J lost 7; bases outside the gene matches: 9. Germline-derived CDR1 and CDR2 are MGHRA and YSYEKL. CDR3 length: 18 residues. The CDR3 protein is CASSQEGLTSGGANEQFF. The CDR3 nucleotides are TGCGCCAGCAGCCAAGAGGGCCTAACTAGCGGGGGGGCGAATGAGCAGTTCTTC.

The chain is built from TRBV7-6 and TRBJ2-3; tentative D call: TRBD2 (5 bases). V lost 2 bases and J 0 bases, leaving 15 bases between the germline ends. The CDR3 sequence is 17 residues long. The germline V gene has CDR1 SGHVS and CDR2 FNYEAQ. The CDR3 is CASSLRGLDSSTDTQYF. CDR3 in DNA: TGTGCCAGCAGCTTACGCGGACTTGATTCTAGCACAGATACGCAGTATTTT.

This sequence joins TRBV19 and TRBJ1-2; 9 bases line up with TRBD1. Losses at the gene ends were 3 bases for V and 6 bases for J; bases not matched to a gene: 14. CDR3 size: 17 residues. Per germline, CDR1 LNHDA and CDR2 SQIVND (reference sequence). The CDR3 coding sequence is TGTGCCAGTAGTATCTGGGACAGGGTTTCTGACGGGGATGGCTACACCTTC. It is translated as CASSIWDRVSDGDGYTF.

The rearrangement links TRBV3-1 (or the pseudogene TRBV3-2) to TRBJ2-7; perhaps TRBD1 as D (6 bases). The CDR3 totals 16 residues. V lost 2 bases, J lost 3 bases, and 17 bases lay in between. The germline CDR1 and CDR2 sequences are LGHDT and YNNKEL (reference sequence). CDR3 in DNA: TGTGCCAGCAGCCAACTCCCACAGGGTTTAGGCTACGAGCAGTACTTC. This gives the protein CASSQLPQGLGYEQYF.

Comments on this clone: A read error may produce the germline difference seen at one junction end. The V call is TRBV7-9, the J call TRBJ1-2; no clear D gene. The CDR3 loop spans 13 amino acids. The germline V gene has CDR1 SEHNR and CDR2 FQNEAQ (reference sequence). CDR3 region: CASSLGQPPAPTF. The CDR3 DNA reads as TGTGCCAGCAGCTTAGGGCAGCCCCCAGCGCCTACGTTC.

V gene TRBV30 combines with J gene TRBJ1-6; TRBD1 might be the D (5 bases). Trimming pared 0 bases from V and 9 bases from J, leaving 15 bases between. From germline, CDR1 is GTSNPN and CDR2 SVGIG (reference sequence). The CDR3 consists of 15 residues. The CDR3 region is CAWSVGQGWGSPLHF. The CDR3 DNA follows: TGTGCCTGGAGTGTCGGCCAGGGTTGGGGTTCACCCCTCCACTTT.

V gene TRBV11-3 combines with J gene TRBJ2-3; D is possibly TRBD1 (6 bases). The ends were cut back, 1 base at V and 0 bases at J, with 20 bases in the middle. The CDR3 runs to 19 residues. Germline V CDR1 and CDR2: SGHNT, YENEEA. The chain's CDR3 is CASSLAGLRTASSTDTQYF. The CDR3, as DNA: TGTGCCAGCAGCTTAGCGGGTTTAAGGACAGCTTCTAGCACAGATACGCAGTATTTT.

J is TRBJ1-2 and V is TRBV12-3 or TRBV12-4; 11 nucleotides line up with TRBD1. The CDR3 spans 13 residues. V was clipped by 5 bases and J by 7 bases; unmatched bases: 3. This CDR3 is CASSHGTGGGYTF. CDR3 bases: TGTGCCAGCAGTCATGGGACAGGGGGTGGCTACACCTTC.

The V and J genes are TRBV5-1 and TRBJ2-1, with D possibly being TRBD2 (6 bases). With 0 bases removed from V and 2 bases from J, the gap between germline ends came to 18 bases. CDR1 SGHRS and CDR2 YFSETQ come from the germline V gene. CDR3 length: 18 amino acids. The CDR3 DNA follows: TGCGCCAGCAGCTTGGGGACTACCTTGGGCCCCGCCTACAATGAGCAGTTCTTC. It codes for CASSLGTTLGPAYNEQFF.

The chain couples TRBV18 to TRBJ1-1; 9 positions match TRBD1. The CDR3 runs to 14 residues. Trimming cost V 6 bases and J 1 base; bases outside gene matches: 3. The germline V gene has CDR1 KGHSH and CDR2 LQKENI. CDR3 nucleotide sequence: TGTGCCAGCTCGCCGGGACAGGGGAACACTGAAGCTTTCTTT. Its protein is CASSPGQGNTEAFF.